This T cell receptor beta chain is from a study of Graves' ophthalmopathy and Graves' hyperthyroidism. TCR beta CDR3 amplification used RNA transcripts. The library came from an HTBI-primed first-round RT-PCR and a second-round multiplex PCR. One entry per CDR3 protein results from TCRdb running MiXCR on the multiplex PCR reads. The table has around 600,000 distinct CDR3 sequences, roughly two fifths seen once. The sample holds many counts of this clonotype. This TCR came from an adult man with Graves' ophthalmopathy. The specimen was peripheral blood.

CDR3 nucleotides: TGTGCCATCAGGGCAGGAGCTACAGGATTGGTTGAAGCTTTCTTT. Amino acid sequence: CAIRAGATGLVEAFF. The rearrangement joins TRBV10-3 to TRBJ1-1; D might be TRBD1 (5 bases). The germline CDR1 and CDR2 sequences are ENHRY and SYGVKD. The CDR3 is 15 amino acids. V was pared by 6 bases and J by 7 bases, with 21 bases between.